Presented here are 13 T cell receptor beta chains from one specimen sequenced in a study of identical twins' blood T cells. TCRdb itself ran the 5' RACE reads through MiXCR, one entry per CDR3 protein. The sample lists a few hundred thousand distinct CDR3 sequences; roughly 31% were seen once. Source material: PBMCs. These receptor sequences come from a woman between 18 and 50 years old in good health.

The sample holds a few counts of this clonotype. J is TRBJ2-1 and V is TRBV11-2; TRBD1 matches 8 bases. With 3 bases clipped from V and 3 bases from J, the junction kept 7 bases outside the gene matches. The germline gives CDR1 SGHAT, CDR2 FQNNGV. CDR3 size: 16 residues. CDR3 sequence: CASSFPAGTGYNEQFF. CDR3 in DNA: TGTGCCAGCAGCTTCCCCGCCGGGACAGGCTACAATGAGCAGTTCTTC.

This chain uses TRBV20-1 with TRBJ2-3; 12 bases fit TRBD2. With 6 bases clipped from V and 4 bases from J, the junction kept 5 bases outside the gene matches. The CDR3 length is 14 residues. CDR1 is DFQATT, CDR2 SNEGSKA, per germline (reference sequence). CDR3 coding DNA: TGCAGTGCCAGACTAGCGGGAGTACCAGATACGCAGTATTTT. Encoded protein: CSARLAGVPDTQYF.

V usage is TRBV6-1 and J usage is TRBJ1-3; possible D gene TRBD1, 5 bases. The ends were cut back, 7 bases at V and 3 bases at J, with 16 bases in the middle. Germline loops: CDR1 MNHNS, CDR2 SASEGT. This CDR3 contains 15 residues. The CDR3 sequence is CASKNPQGSGNTIYF. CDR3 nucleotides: TGTGCCAGCAAGAACCCGCAGGGAAGTGGAAACACCATATATTTT.

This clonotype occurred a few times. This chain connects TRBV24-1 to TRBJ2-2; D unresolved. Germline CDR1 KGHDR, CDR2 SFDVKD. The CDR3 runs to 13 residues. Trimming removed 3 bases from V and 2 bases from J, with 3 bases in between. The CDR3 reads CATSDVNTGELFF. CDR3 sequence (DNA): TGTGCCACCAGTGATGTAAACACCGGGGAGCTGTTTTTT.

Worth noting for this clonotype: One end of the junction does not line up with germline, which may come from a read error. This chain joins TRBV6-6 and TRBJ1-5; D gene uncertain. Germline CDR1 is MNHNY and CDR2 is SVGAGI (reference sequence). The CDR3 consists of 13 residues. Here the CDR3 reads CAAVGGSSQPQHF. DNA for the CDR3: TGTGCCGCGGTTGGCGGTAGCAGTCAGCCCCAGCATTTT.

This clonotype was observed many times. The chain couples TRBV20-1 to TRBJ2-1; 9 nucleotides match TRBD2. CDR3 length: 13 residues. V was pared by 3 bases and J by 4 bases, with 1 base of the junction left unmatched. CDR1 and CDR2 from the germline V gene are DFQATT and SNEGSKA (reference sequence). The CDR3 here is CSARTSGYNEQFF. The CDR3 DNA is TGCAGTGCTAGGACTAGCGGTTACAATGAGCAGTTCTTC.

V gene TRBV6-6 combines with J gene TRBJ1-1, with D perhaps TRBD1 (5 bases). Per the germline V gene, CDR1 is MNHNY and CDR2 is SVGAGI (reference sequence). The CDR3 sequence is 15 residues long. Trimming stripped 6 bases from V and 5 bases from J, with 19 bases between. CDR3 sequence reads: CASSIPSGTLTEAFF. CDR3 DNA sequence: TGTGCCAGCAGCATACCATCGGGGACGTTGACTGAAGCTTTCTTT.

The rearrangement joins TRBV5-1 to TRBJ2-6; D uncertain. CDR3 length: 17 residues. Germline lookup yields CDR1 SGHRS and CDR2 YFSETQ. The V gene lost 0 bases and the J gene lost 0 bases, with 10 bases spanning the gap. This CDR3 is CASSLAISSSGANVLTF. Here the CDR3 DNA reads TGCGCCAGCAGCTTGGCGATATCAAGCTCTGGGGCCAACGTCCTGACTTTC.

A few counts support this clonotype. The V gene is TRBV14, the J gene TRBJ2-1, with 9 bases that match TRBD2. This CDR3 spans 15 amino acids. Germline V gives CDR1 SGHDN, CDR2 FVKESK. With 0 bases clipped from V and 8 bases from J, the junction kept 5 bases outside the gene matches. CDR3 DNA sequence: TGTGCCAGCAGCCAAGACGCTAGCGGGAAGGATGAGCAGTTCTTC. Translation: CASSQDASGKDEQFF.

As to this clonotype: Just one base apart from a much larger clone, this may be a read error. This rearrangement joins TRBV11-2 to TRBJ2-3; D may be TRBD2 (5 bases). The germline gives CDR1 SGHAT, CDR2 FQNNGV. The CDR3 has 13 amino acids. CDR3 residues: CTSSGYEADTQYF. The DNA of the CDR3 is TGTACCAGCAGCGGTTATGAGGCAGATACGCAGTATTTT.

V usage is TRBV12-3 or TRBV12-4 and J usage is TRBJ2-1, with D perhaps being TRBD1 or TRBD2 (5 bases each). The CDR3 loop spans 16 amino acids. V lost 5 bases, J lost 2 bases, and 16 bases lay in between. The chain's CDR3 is CASSPPRDPPYNEQFF. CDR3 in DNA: TGTGCCAGCAGTCCGCCTCGGGACCCCCCCTACAATGAGCAGTTCTTC.

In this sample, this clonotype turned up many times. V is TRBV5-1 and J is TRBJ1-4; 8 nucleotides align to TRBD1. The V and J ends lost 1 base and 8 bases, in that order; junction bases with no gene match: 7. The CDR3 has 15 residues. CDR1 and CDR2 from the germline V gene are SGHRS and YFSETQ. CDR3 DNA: TGCGCCAGCAGCTTGTCTCAGGGGGCTGGAGAAAAACTGTTTTTT. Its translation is CASSLSQGAGEKLFF.

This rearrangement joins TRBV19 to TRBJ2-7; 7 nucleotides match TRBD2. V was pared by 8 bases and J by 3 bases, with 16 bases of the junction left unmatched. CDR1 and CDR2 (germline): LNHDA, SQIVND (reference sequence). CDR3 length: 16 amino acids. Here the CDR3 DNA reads TGTGCCAGTTCCTCATCGGGGCGGGAGCAGCTCTACGAGCAGTACTTC. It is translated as CASSSSGREQLYEQYF.